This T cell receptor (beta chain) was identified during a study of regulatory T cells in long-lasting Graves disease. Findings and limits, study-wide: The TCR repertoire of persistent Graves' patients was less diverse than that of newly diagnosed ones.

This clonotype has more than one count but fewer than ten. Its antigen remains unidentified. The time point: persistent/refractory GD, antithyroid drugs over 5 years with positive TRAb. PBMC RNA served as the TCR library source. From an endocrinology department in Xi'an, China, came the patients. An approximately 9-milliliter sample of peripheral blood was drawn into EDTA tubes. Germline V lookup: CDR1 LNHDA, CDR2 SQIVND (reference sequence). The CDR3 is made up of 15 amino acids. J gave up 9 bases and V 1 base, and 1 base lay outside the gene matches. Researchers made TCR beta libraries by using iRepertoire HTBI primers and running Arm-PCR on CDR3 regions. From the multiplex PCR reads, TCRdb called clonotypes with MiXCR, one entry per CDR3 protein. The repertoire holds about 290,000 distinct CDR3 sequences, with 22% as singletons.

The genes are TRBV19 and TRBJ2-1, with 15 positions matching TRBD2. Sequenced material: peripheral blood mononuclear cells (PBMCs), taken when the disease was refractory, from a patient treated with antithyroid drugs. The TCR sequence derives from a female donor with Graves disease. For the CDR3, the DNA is TGTGCCAGTAGTATAGGGACTAGCGGGAGGGTTGAGCAGTTCTTC. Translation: CASSIGTSGRVEQFF.